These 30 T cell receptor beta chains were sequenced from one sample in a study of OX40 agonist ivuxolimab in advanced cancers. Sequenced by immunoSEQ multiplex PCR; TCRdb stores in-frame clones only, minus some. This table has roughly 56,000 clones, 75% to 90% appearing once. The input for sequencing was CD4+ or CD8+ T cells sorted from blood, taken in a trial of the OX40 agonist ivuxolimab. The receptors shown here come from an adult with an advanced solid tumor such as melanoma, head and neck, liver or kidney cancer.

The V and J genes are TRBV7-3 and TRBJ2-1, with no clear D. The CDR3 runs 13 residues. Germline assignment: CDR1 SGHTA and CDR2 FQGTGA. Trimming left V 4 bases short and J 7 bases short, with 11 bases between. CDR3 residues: CASSSPTGNEQFF. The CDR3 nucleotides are TGTGCCAGCAGCTCGCCTACTGGGAATGAGCAGTTCTTC.

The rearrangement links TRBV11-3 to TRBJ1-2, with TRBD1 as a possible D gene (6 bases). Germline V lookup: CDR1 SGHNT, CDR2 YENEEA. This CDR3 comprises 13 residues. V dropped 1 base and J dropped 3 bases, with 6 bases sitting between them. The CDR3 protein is CASSLGTDYGYTF. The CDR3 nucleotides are TGTGCCAGCAGCTTAGGGACAGACTATGGCTACACCTTC.

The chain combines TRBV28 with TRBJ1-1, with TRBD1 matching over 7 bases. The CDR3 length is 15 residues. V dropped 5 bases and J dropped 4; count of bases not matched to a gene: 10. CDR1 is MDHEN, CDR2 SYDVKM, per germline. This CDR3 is CASSPMTGPVTEAFF. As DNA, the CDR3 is TGTGCCAGCAGTCCCATGACAGGGCCGGTCACTGAAGCTTTCTTT.

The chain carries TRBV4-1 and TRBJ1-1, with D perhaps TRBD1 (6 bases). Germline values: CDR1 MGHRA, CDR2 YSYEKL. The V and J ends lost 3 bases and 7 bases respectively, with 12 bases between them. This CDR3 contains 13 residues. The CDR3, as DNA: TGCGCCAGCAGCCAGCGGGGGCGGGATGAAGCTTTCTTT. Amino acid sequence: CASSQRGRDEAFF.

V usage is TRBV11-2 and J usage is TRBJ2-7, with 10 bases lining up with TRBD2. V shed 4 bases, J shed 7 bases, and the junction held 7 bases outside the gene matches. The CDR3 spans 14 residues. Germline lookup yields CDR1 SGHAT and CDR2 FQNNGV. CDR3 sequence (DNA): TGTGCCAGCAGCTCCCCGGGACTAGCGAAAGAGCAGTACTTC. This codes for CASSSPGLAKEQYF.

CDR3 amino acids: CASSLVSRGTEAFF. CDR3 coding DNA: TGTGCCAGCAGCTTAGTAAGCCGGGGGACTGAAGCTTTCTTT. The chain couples TRBV11-3 to TRBJ1-1, with D possibly matching TRBD1 (5 bases). The CDR3 is 14 amino acids. V was pared by 1 base and J by 5 bases, with 11 bases between. CDR1 and CDR2 (germline): SGHNT, YENEEA. Combining the CDR3 with reference TRBV11-3 and TRBJ1-1 gives the whole variable domain EAGVVQSPRYKIIEKKQPVAFWCNPISGHNTLYWYLQNLGQGPELLIRYENEEAVDDSQLPKDRFSAERLKGVDSTLKIQPAELGDSAVYLCASSLVSRGTEAFFGQGTRLTVV.

CDR3: CASSPRQGPNQPQHF. CDR3 bases: TGTGCCAGCAGTCCCCGACAGGGACCCAATCAGCCCCAGCATTTT. The chain is built from TRBV6-1 and TRBJ1-5, with TRBD1 matching over 7 bases. With 5 bases clipped from V and 3 bases from J, the junction kept 7 bases outside the gene matches. Germline loops: CDR1 MNHNS, CDR2 SASEGT. The length of the CDR3 is 15 residues.

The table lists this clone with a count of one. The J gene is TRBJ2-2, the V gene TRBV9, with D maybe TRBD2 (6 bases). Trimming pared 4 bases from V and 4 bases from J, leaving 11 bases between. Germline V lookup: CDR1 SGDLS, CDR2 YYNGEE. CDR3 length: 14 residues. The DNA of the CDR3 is TGTGCCAGCAGCTCGGGAGTTGGCACCGGGGAGCTGTTTTTT. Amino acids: CASSSGVGTGELFF.

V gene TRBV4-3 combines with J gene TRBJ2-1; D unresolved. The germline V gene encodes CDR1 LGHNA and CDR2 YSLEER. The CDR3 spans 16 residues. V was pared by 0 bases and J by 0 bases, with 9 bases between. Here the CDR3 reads CASSQDPLLSYNEQFF. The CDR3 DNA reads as TGCGCCAGCAGCCAAGATCCTTTGCTCTCCTACAATGAGCAGTTCTTC.

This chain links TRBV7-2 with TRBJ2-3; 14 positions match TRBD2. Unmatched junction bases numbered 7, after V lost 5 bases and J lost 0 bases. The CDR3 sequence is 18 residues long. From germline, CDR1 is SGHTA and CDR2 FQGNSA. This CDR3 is CASSLRLAGGPSTDTQYF. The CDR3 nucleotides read TGTGCCAGCAGCCTTAGACTAGCGGGAGGGCCGAGCACAGATACGCAGTATTTT.

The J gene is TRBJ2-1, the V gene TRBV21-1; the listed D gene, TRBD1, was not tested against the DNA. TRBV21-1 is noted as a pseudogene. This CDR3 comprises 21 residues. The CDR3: CASSDSPARQDRELDYNEQFF. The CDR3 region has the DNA TGTGCCAGCAGCGATTCCCCGGCCCGTCAGGACAGGGAATTGGACTACAATGAGCAGTTCTTC.

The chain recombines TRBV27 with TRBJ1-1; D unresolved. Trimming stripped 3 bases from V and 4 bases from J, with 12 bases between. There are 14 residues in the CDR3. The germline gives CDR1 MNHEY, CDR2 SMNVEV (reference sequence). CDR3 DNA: TGTGCCAGCAGTTTCGGAGAGGCGGGCACTGAAGCTTTCTTT. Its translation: CASSFGEAGTEAFF.

The CDR3 nucleotides are TGTGCCAGCAGTGAAGCAGGGTACGGTCAGCCCCAGCATTTT. Translation gives CASSEAGYGQPQHF. This rearrangement joins TRBV2 to TRBJ1-5; D uncertain. The V gene lost 0 bases and the J gene lost 6 bases, with 9 bases spanning the gap. CDR3 size: 14 residues. Germline lookup yields CDR1 SNHLY and CDR2 FYNNEI.

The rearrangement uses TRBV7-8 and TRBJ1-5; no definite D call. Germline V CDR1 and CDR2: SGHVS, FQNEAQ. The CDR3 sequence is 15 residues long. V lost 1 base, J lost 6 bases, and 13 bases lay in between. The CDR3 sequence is CASSLDSRNRQPQHF. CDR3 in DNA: TGTGCCAGCAGCTTAGACTCCAGGAATCGTCAGCCCCAGCATTTT.

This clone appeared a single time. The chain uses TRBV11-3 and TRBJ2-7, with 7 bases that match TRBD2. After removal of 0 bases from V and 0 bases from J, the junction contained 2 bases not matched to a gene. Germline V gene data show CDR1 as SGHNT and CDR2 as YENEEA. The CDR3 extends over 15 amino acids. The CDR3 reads CASSLDPGGSYEQYF. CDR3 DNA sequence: TGTGCCAGCAGCTTAGACCCGGGAGGCTCCTACGAGCAGTACTTC.

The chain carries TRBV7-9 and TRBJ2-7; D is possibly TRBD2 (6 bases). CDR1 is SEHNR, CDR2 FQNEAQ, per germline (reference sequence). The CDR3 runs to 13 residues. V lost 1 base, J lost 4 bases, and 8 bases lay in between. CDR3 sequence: CASSLGSGYEQYF. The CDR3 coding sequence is TGTGCCAGCAGCTTAGGTAGCGGTTACGAGCAGTACTTC.

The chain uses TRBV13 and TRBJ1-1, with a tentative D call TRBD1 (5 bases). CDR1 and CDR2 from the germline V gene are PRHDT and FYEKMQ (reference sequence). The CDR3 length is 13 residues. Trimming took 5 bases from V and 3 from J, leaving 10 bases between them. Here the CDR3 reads CASSPRGDTEAFF. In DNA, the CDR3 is TGTGCCAGCAGCCCACGGGGGGACACTGAAGCTTTCTTT.

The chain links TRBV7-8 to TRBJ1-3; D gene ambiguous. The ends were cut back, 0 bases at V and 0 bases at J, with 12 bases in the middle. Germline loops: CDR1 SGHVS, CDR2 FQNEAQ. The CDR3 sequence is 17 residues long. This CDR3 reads CASSLATSWFSGNTIYF. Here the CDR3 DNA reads TGTGCCAGCAGCTTAGCCACATCATGGTTCTCTGGAAACACCATATATTTT.

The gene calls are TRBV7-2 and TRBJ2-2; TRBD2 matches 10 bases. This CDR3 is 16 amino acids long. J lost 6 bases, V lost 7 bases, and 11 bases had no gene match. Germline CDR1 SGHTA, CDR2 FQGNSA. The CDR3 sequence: CASIYLAGDVAGELFF. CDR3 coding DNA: TGTGCCAGCATCTATCTAGCGGGAGATGTAGCCGGGGAGCTGTTTTTT.

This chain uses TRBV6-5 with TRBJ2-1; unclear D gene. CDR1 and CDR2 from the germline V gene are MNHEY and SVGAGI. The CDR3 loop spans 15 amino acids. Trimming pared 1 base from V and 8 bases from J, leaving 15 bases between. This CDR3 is CASSYLTGGADEQFF. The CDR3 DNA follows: TGTGCCAGCAGTTACTTGACGGGCGGAGCTGATGAGCAGTTCTTC.

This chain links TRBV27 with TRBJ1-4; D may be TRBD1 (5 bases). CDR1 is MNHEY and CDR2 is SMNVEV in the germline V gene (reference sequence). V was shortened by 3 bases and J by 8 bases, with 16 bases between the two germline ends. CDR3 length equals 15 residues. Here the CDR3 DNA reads TGTGCCAGCAGTTTGACCGGGACTACGGGGGAAAAACTGTTTTTT. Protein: CASSLTGTTGEKLFF.

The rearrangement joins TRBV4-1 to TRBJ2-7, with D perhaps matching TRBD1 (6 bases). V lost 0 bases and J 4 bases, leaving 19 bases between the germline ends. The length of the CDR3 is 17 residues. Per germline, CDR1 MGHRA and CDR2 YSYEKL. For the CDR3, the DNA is TGCGCCAGCAGCCAAGAAGGTGGGGGCGAATGGAATTACGAGCAGTACTTC. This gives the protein CASSQEGGGEWNYEQYF.

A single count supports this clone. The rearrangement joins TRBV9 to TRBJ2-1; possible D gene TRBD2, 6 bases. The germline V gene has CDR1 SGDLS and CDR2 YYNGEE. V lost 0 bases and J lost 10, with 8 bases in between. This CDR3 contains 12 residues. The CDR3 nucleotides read TGTGCCAGCAGCGTAGCGGAGGGGGAGCAGTTCTTC. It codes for CASSVAEGEQFF.

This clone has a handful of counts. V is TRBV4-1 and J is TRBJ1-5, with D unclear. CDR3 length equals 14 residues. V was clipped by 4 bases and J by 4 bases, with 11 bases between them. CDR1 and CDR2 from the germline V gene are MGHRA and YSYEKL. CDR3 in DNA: TGCGCCAGCAGCCCAGGACCGCCTAATCAGCCCCAGCATTTT. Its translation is CASSPGPPNQPQHF.

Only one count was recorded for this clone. CDR3 protein: CASSFSGGDTDTQYF. The CDR3 coding sequence is TGTGCCAGCAGCTTTAGCGGGGGCGATACAGATACGCAGTATTTT. The gene calls are TRBV11-2 and TRBJ2-3; 9 nucleotides match TRBD2. The CDR3 consists of 15 residues. Germline V gene sequence: CDR1 SGHAT, CDR2 FQNNGV. Trimming took 3 bases from V and 3 from J; bases not matched to a gene: 4.

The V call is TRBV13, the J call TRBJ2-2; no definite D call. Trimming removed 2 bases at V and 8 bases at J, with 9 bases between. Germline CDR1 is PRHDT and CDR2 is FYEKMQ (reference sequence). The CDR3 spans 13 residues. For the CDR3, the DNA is TGTGCCAGCAGCTTAAGATCCGGGGGGGAGCTGTTTTTT. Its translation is CASSLRSGGELFF.

CDR3 protein: CASSQDRGTSTYEQYF. The CDR3 DNA is TGCGCCAGCAGCCAAGATCGGGGGACAAGTACCTACGAGCAGTACTTC. The rearrangement links TRBV4-1 to TRBJ2-7; either TRBD1 or TRBD2 may fit D (6 bases each). Germline CDR1 is MGHRA and CDR2 is YSYEKL. This CDR3 has 16 amino acids. The germline V and J ends were trimmed by 0 bases and 2 bases, with 14 bases remaining between them.

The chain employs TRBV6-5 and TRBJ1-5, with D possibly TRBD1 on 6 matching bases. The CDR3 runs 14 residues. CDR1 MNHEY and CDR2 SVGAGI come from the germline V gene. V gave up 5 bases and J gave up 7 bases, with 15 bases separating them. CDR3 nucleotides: TGTGCCAGCAGTATCGGGGGGGCCTGGCAGCCCCAGCATTTT. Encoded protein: CASSIGGAWQPQHF.

CDR3 DNA: TGTGCCAGTAGGATTGCCGGGACTAGCAGCACAGATACGCAGTATTTT. Amino acids: CASRIAGTSSTDTQYF. V is TRBV28 and J is TRBJ2-3, with 9 nucleotides matching TRBD2. The CDR3 is made up of 16 amino acids. The junction had 10 bases not matched to a gene; V was cut back by 9 bases and J by 0 bases. Germline assignment: CDR1 MDHEN and CDR2 SYDVKM.

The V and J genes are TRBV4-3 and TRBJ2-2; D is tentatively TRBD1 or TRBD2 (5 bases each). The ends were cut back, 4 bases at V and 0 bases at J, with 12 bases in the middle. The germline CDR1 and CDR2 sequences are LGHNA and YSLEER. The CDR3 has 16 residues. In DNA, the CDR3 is TGCGCCAGCAGCCCGAGAGGGGCGTCGAACACCGGGGAGCTGTTTTTT. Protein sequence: CASSPRGASNTGELFF.